This TCR beta chain was identified during a study of STAT5B mutations in CD4+ large granular lymphocyte leukemia. Overall study: Healthy donors showed HLA-associated enrichment of the CDR3 'QG' motif.

The ends lost 5 bases at V and 7 bases at J; junction bases unmatched: 14. This CDR3 region has 16 residues. Germline V gene sequence: CDR1 KGHSH, CDR2 LQKENI. Study-wide points: TRBV06-family usage was enriched in top patient clones (8/27) versus controls (2/35). Without HLA matching, higher CD4+ than CD8+ T-LGLL clonality could reflect small sample size. 25% of private leukemic clonotypes occurred rarely in other patients' non-leukemic repertoires.

In the case of this clone: The antigen is undetermined.

This table comes from immunoSEQ multiplex PCR, and its TCRdb copy is limited to in-frame clones, with some not included. Of 30,000 to 40,000 clones in the sample, more than 65% are singletons; the top ten hold around 7%. Sequencing was carried out using CD4+ T cells from blood buffy coats. The clonotype was recovered from a human donor in good health. This sequence joins TRBV18 and TRBJ2-1, with TRBD1 identical over 7 bases. The CDR3 bases are TGTGCCAGCTCATCGAACCGGGACAGTCCCCGAAATGAGCAGTTCTTC. Its protein product is CASSSNRDSPRNEQFF.